This passage covers 8 T cell receptor beta chains from one sample sequenced in a study of naive and memory T cell subsets. Both TRBC1 and TRBC2 were covered by a beta constant-region primer of two equimolar oligonucleotides. From the UMI-ligation and nested PCR reads, TCRdb called clonotypes with MiXCR, one entry per CDR3 protein. The table shows approximately 82,000 distinct CDR3 sequences, with roughly 7% occurring only once. Sequenced: central memory CD4+ T cells from blood. These receptors came from a human donor in good health.

The V call is TRBV7-9, the J call TRBJ2-1; D is possibly TRBD1 (5 bases). CDR3 size: 15 residues. Trimming pared 1 base from V and 7 bases from J, leaving 14 bases between. In germline, CDR1 is SEHNR, CDR2 FQNEAQ (reference sequence). CDR3 residues: CASSLGQGIGNEQFF. The DNA of the CDR3 is TGTGCCAGCAGCTTAGGGCAGGGAATTGGGAATGAGCAGTTCTTC.

This clonotype was observed many times. The chain joins TRBV20-1 to TRBJ2-1; 8 nucleotides agree with TRBD2. After removal of 6 bases from V and 10 bases from J, the junction contained 8 bases not matched to a gene. Germline CDR1 reads DFQATT; CDR2 reads SNEGSKA (reference sequence). The CDR3 has 12 amino acids. CDR3 nucleotide sequence: TGCAGTGCCCCCCCCGCTAGCGGGGAGCAGTTCTTC. This translates into CSAPPASGEQFF.

In this sample, this clonotype turned up many times. The gene calls are TRBV4-3 and TRBJ1-2; 8 bases match TRBD1. The length of the CDR3 is 13 residues. Germline trimming cut 0 bases from V and 14 bases from J; bases unmatched to any gene: 8. CDR1 and CDR2 from the germline V gene are LGHNA and YSLEER. The CDR3: CASSQEHRTGLTF. The CDR3 nucleotides read TGCGCCAGCAGCCAAGAGCATCGGACAGGGTTGACCTTC.

This clonotype was found many times. The chain links TRBV2 to TRBJ1-1; a possible D gene is TRBD1 (6 bases). V was pared by 5 bases and J by 3 bases, with 13 bases between. The CDR3 consists of 14 residues. The germline CDR1 and CDR2 sequences are SNHLY and FYNNEI. CDR3 residues: CASSYRETDTEAFF. In nucleotides, the CDR3 is TGTGCCAGCAGTTACAGGGAGACGGACACTGAAGCTTTCTTT.

This clonotype has only a few counts. This rearrangement joins TRBV6-2 or TRBV6-3 to TRBJ2-7; D remains unclear. Germline V gene sequence: CDR1 MNHEY, CDR2 SVGEGT. V lost 0 bases, J lost 2 bases, and 5 bases lay in between. The CDR3 runs to 13 residues. CDR3 residues: CASSYSSPYEQYF. The CDR3 DNA reads as TGTGCCAGCAGTTACTCTTCCCCCTACGAGCAGTACTTC.

The chain combines TRBV7-2 with TRBJ2-1, with 10 bases lining up with TRBD1. CDR3 length equals 16 residues. Germline values: CDR1 SGHTA, CDR2 FQGNSA. V gave up 5 bases and J gave up 6 bases; unmatched junction bases: 10. CDR3 nucleotide sequence: TGTGCCAGCAGCCTAACCCGGGACAGGGGTACCAATGAGCAGTTCTTC. Its translation: CASSLTRDRGTNEQFF. Looking up the rest from reference TRBV7-2 and TRBJ2-1 gives the full variable domain: GAGVSQSPSNKVTEKGKDVELRCDPISGHTALYWYRQSLGQGLEFLIYFQGNSAPDKSGLPSDRFSAERTGGSVSTLTIQRTQQEDSAVYLCASSLTRDRGTNEQFFGPGTRLTVL.

This clonotype was found a few times. The rearrangement joins TRBV7-2 to TRBJ2-3; 8 bases fit TRBD2. Germline trimming cut 3 bases from V and 6 bases from J; bases unmatched to any gene: 8. Germline V CDR1 and CDR2: SGHTA, FQGNSA. The CDR3 runs to 15 residues. The CDR3 is CASSFAGGFLDTQYF. In DNA, the CDR3 is TGTGCCAGCAGCTTCGCGGGGGGCTTCTTGGATACGCAGTATTTT.

The chain has TRBV28 and TRBJ1-2; 10 bases line up with TRBD1. Germline lookup yields CDR1 MDHEN and CDR2 SYDVKM. CDR3 length: 14 amino acids. With V trimmed by 6 bases and J by 3 bases, 4 bases remained unmatched. In DNA, the CDR3 is TGTGCCAGCAGAGAGACAGGGGGCCACTATGGCTACACCTTC. Translated, it gives CASRETGGHYGYTF.